This passage covers 17 T cell receptor beta chains from one sample sequenced in a study of cytomegalovirus exposure and HLA in healthy donors. The primer mix had 60 Vbeta and 13 Jbeta primers. TCRdb keeps only in-frame clones here, not all; method: immunoSEQ multiplex PCR. The repertoire has 100,000 to 150,000 clones, more than 60% of them found once; the top ten carry approximately 9.6%. The sample consisted of PBMCs. The receptor source for this set is a woman between 45 and 65 years old in good health and CMV-seropositive.

The chain recombines TRBV28 with TRBJ1-6, with 7 bases that match TRBD1. The CDR3 totals 16 residues. Germline V gives CDR1 MDHEN, CDR2 SYDVKM. J was trimmed by 0 bases and V by 4 bases; bases with no gene match: 3. In DNA form, the CDR3 reads TGTGCCAGCAGTTCCAGGGGGAGCTCCTATAATTCACCCCTCCACTTT. Its translation is CASSSRGSSYNSPLHF.

This clone was found once. V gene TRBV21-1 combines with J gene TRBJ1-5; the D call TRBD1 from the table was never checked on the DNA. TRBV21-1 is an annotated pseudogene. The CDR3 contains 15 residues. In DNA form, the CDR3 reads TGTGCCAGCAGCACGAGGGGCAGGGGGCATCAGCCCCAGCATTTT. Translating it yields CASSTRGRGHQPQHF.

The chain has TRBV7-2 and TRBJ2-7; no firm D call. The V end lost 1 base, the J end lost 2 bases, and 9 bases lay between the germline ends. The CDR3 length is 14 residues. From germline, CDR1 is SGHTA and CDR2 FQGNSA. For the CDR3, the DNA is TGTGCCAGCAGCTTAGGGGCTGCCGCCTACGAGCAGTACTTC. This gives the protein CASSLGAAAYEQYF.

This CDR3 is CASSLEGQVSYEQYF. DNA of the CDR3: TGTGCCAGCAGCTTAGAGGGACAAGTCTCCTACGAGCAGTACTTC. V gene TRBV7-8 combines with J gene TRBJ2-7; perhaps TRBD1 as D (6 bases). Trimming took 1 base from V and 0 from J, leaving 10 bases between them. The CDR3 is 15 residues long. Germline V gives CDR1 SGHVS, CDR2 FQNEAQ.

This clone was detected a few times. The chain combines TRBV7-8 with TRBJ2-2; 7 nucleotides line up with TRBD1. Trimming removed 2 bases from V and 5 bases from J; junction bases left unmatched: 5. The CDR3 spans 15 residues. Germline loops: CDR1 SGHVS, CDR2 FQNEAQ. The CDR3 region is CASSLKQGDTGELFF. The DNA of the CDR3 is TGTGCCAGCAGCTTAAAGCAGGGGGATACCGGGGAGCTGTTTTTT.

V usage is TRBV7-2 and J usage is TRBJ2-3; D might be TRBD1 (6 bases). Trimming took 4 bases from V and 4 from J, leaving 9 bases between them. The CDR3 totals 13 residues. The germline CDR1 and CDR2 sequences are SGHTA and FQGNSA. CDR3 loop: CASSSQGPDTQYF. CDR3 coding DNA: TGTGCCAGCAGCTCCCAGGGGCCAGATACGCAGTATTTT.

The J gene is TRBJ2-5, the V gene TRBV5-4, with D unresolved. V lost 2 bases to trimming and J lost 0 bases, with 5 bases between them. CDR1 and CDR2 from the germline V gene are SGHNT and YYREEE (reference sequence). This CDR3 has 13 amino acids. The CDR3 loop is CASSFYNQETQYF. The CDR3 DNA reads TGTGCCAGCAGCTTTTACAACCAAGAGACCCAGTACTTC.

This chain links TRBV30 with TRBJ2-2; D might be TRBD1 (6 bases). The germline V gene has CDR1 GTSNPN and CDR2 SVGIG (reference sequence). CDR3 length: 15 residues. The V end was cut by 4 bases, the J end by 3 bases, with 15 bases between. This CDR3 reads CAWTRNGQYTGELFF. CDR3 sequence (DNA): TGTGCCTGGACCCGTAATGGACAGTACACCGGGGAGCTGTTTTTT.

This clone was detected only once. The rearrangement joins TRBV5-4 to TRBJ2-5; 7 positions agree with TRBD1. This CDR3 region has 17 residues. The V and J ends lost 0 bases and 3 bases, in that order; junction bases with no gene match: 11. Germline CDR1 and CDR2: SGHNT and YYREEE (reference sequence). The CDR3 spells CASSLDVLAGGEETQYF. CDR3 sequence (DNA): TGTGCCAGCAGCTTGGATGTTTTGGCAGGGGGTGAAGAGACCCAGTACTTC.

The count of this clone is one. This rearrangement joins TRBV7-8 to TRBJ2-5; D might be TRBD1 (6 bases). The CDR3 is 16 residues long. V was clipped by 0 bases and J by 2 bases, with 13 bases between them. CDR1 and CDR2 (germline): SGHVS, FQNEAQ. Here the CDR3 reads CASSLAPGQLQETQYF. For the CDR3, the DNA is TGTGCCAGCAGCTTAGCCCCCGGACAGTTGCAAGAGACCCAGTACTTC.

This chain connects TRBV6-5 to TRBJ1-4; D remains unclear. V was trimmed by 5 bases and J by 0 bases, leaving 7 bases between them. This CDR3 has 14 amino acids. Germline CDR1 and CDR2: MNHEY and SVGAGI. This CDR3 reads CASSMSATNEKLFF. CDR3 bases: TGTGCCAGCAGTATGAGCGCAACTAATGAAAAACTGTTTTTT.

The chain joins TRBV7-9 to TRBJ1-4; D is uncertain. With 4 bases removed from V and 3 bases from J, the gap between germline ends came to 6 bases. The CDR3 contains 13 residues. Germline loops: CDR1 SEHNR, CDR2 FQNEAQ (reference sequence). CDR3 coding DNA: TGTGCCAGCAGCTCACACGCTAATGAAAAACTGTTTTTT. This codes for CASSSHANEKLFF. Looking up the rest from reference TRBV7-9 and TRBJ1-4 gives the full variable domain: DTGVSQNPRHKITKRGQNVTFRCDPISEHNRLYWYRQTLGQGPEFLTYFQNEAQLEKSRLLSDRFSAERPKGSFSTLEIQRTEQGDSAMYLCASSSHANEKLFFGSGTQLSVL.

This rearrangement joins TRBV19 to TRBJ1-1; D might be TRBD1 (5 bases). CDR1 is LNHDA and CDR2 is SQIVND in the germline V gene (reference sequence). Trimming removed 0 bases at V and 0 bases at J, with 8 bases between. This CDR3 region has 15 residues. CDR3 protein: CASSIERGLNTEAFF. CDR3 sequence (DNA): TGTGCCAGTAGTATAGAGCGGGGCCTGAACACTGAAGCTTTCTTT.

The chain carries TRBV19 and TRBJ2-7; 12 bases map to TRBD1. The CDR3 consists of 14 residues. From germline, CDR1 is LNHDA and CDR2 SQIVND (reference sequence). The V and J ends lost 3 bases and 6 bases, in that order; junction bases with no gene match: 3. CDR3 loop: CASSMGTGGTEQYF. The CDR3 region has the DNA TGTGCCAGTAGTATGGGGACAGGGGGCACCGAGCAGTACTTC.

The CDR3 protein is CASSPGQGGEQYF. Written as DNA, the CDR3 is TGTGCCAGCTCACCGGGACAGGGGGGCGAGCAGTACTTC. The genes are TRBV18 and TRBJ2-7; TRBD1 matches 11 bases. Germline loops: CDR1 KGHSH, CDR2 LQKENI. V shed 3 bases, J shed 6 bases, and the junction held 1 base outside the gene matches. The CDR3 contains 13 residues.

The V call is TRBV27, the J call TRBJ2-6, with 7 bases fitting TRBD1. Germline values: CDR1 MNHEY, CDR2 SMNVEV (reference sequence). Unmatched junction bases numbered 6, after V lost 7 bases and J lost 3 bases. This CDR3 spans 15 amino acids. CDR3 DNA: TGTGCCAGCACCCGCAGGGGGAATGGGGCCAACGTCCTGACTTTC. Protein product: CASTRRGNGANVLTF.

This clone appeared once. This chain connects TRBV29-1 to TRBJ1-2; TRBD1 matches 8 bases. CDR3 length: 14 residues. Germline V lookup: CDR1 SQVTM, CDR2 ANQGSEA. Trimming at V came to 2 bases and at J to 4 bases, leaving 6 bases not matched to a gene. Written as DNA, the CDR3 is TGCAGCGTTGAAACGGCAGGGGGCGTCTATGGCTACACCTTC. It translates to CSVETAGGVYGYTF.